This passage covers 14 T cell receptor beta chains from one sample sequenced in a study of T cells in Graves' hyperthyroidism and ophthalmopathy. Researchers took RNA transcripts and amplified the TCR beta CDR3 regions from them. With the HTBI primer set, the TCR CDR3 went through a first round of RT-PCR. TCRdb re-called the multiplex PCR reads through MiXCR, storing one row per CDR3 protein. Among 650,000 to 850,000 distinct CDR3 sequences, about 19% were seen once, and the ten largest hold roughly a sixth. The sample comprised blood. Source of these receptors: a woman in her fifties or sixties with Graves' hyperthyroidism that later progressed to Graves' ophthalmopathy.

In its sample, this clonotype was seen many times. The rearrangement uses TRBV6-1 and TRBJ2-2; D is ambiguous. This CDR3 comprises 15 residues. The V gene lost 8 bases and the J gene lost 4 bases, with 17 bases spanning the gap. CDR1 is MNHNS and CDR2 is SASEGT in the germline V gene. In DNA, the CDR3 is TGTGCCAGCCTTAGTCCACGCTCGGGCACCGGGGAGCTGTTTTTT. Translating it yields CASLSPRSGTGELFF.

This clonotype has more than one count but fewer than ten. The J gene is TRBJ1-1, the V gene TRBV20-1, with D unclear. Per germline, CDR1 DFQATT and CDR2 SNEGSKA (reference sequence). The CDR3 is 9 amino acids. V was cut by 8 bases and J by 2 bases, with 3 bases left in between. The CDR3 spells CSINTEAFF. As DNA, the CDR3 is TGCAGTATCAACACTGAAGCTTTCTTT.

For the CDR3, the DNA is TGTGCCAGCAGCGAAGTCAGCACAGGGGGCGGGGAGACCCAGTACTTC. This encodes CASSEVSTGGGETQYF. The chain couples TRBV4-2 to TRBJ2-5; 9 bases are a match to TRBD1. V shed 5 bases, J shed 5 bases, and the junction held 12 bases outside the gene matches. The length of the CDR3 is 16 residues. The germline gives CDR1 LGHNA, CDR2 YNFKEQ.

On this clonotype itself: This may be a read error, as it is one base from a much larger clone. The V and J genes are TRBV7-3 and TRBJ2-1; 7 bases line up with TRBD2. The length of the CDR3 is 15 residues. Germline assignment: CDR1 SGHTA and CDR2 FQGTGA. The CDR3 DNA is TGTGCCGGCAGCTTATTGGCGGGGGAGGAGAATGAGCAGTTCTTC. Its translation: CAGSLLAGEENEQFF.

This clonotype was counted ten times or more. The rearrangement links TRBV28 to TRBJ2-7; D not resolved. The V and J ends lost 2 bases and 6 bases respectively, with 11 bases between them. Per germline, CDR1 MDHEN and CDR2 SYDVKM. The CDR3 runs 13 residues. The CDR3 region is CASSLVQVGEQYF. CDR3 in DNA: TGTGCCAGCAGTTTAGTACAAGTCGGCGAGCAGTACTTC.

This clonotype came up many times. The chain combines TRBV7-2 with TRBJ2-1; D possibly matches TRBD1 or TRBD2 (5 bases each). The CDR3 length is 14 residues. The ends were cut back, 4 bases at V and 8 bases at J, with 15 bases in the middle. CDR1 SGHTA and CDR2 FQGNSA come from the germline V gene. The CDR3 reads CASSSSWGWDEQFF. The CDR3, as DNA: TGTGCCAGCAGCTCTAGTTGGGGGTGGGATGAGCAGTTCTTC. Looking up the rest from reference TRBV7-2 and TRBJ2-1 gives the full variable domain: GAGVSQSPSNKVTEKGKDVELRCDPISGHTALYWYRQSLGQGLEFLIYFQGNSAPDKSGLPSDRFSAERTGGSVSTLTIQRTQQEDSAVYLCASSSSWGWDEQFFGPGTRLTVL.

This clonotype has a handful of counts. This rearrangement joins TRBV12-3 or TRBV12-4 to TRBJ2-2; 10 bases map to TRBD1. The V gene end was trimmed by 7 bases and the J gene end by 4 bases; junction bases not matched to a gene: 12. The CDR3 runs 17 residues. In DNA, the CDR3 is TGTGCCAGCACTCAAAGTCGGGACAGGGGAGGCACCGGGGAGCTGTTTTTT. Translating gives CASTQSRDRGGTGELFF.

This clonotype has just a few counts. CDR3 in DNA: TGTGCTAGTGGTCCACCGGCAGGGAGCTATGGCTACACCTTC. Translating it yields CASGPPAGSYGYTF. The rearrangement uses TRBV12-5 and TRBJ1-2; D is possibly TRBD1 (5 bases). The germline V and J ends were trimmed by 5 bases and 4 bases, with 14 bases remaining between them. Germline V gene lookup returns CDR1 LGHNT and CDR2 FRNRAP. The CDR3 contains 14 residues.

V and J are TRBV12-3 or TRBV12-4 and TRBJ1-2, with D possibly TRBD1 on 5 matching bases. This CDR3 region has 13 residues. V shed 5 bases and J shed 6 bases, with 13 bases lying between them. The CDR3 protein is CASSRREGNGYTF. CDR3 DNA sequence: TGTGCCAGCAGTCGCAGGGAGGGCAATGGCTACACCTTC.

The chain joins TRBV5-1 to TRBJ1-4; 9 bases are a match to TRBD1. The V and J ends lost 4 bases and 8 bases, in that order; junction bases with no gene match: 15. The CDR3 is made up of 17 amino acids. Germline-derived CDR1 and CDR2 are SGHRS and YFSETQ. The CDR3: CASSLGDRVGLEEKLFF. In DNA, the CDR3 is TGCGCCAGCAGCCTCGGGGACAGGGTAGGATTGGAGGAAAAACTGTTTTTT.

CDR3 residues: CASSLTPDRVDGYTF. The CDR3 bases are TGTGCCAGCAGCTTAACCCCCGACAGGGTAGATGGCTACACCTTC. This chain links TRBV7-3 with TRBJ1-2; TRBD1 matches at 7 bases. The CDR3 totals 15 residues. V gave up 0 bases and J gave up 6 bases; unmatched junction bases: 7. CDR1 SGHTA and CDR2 FQGTGA come from the germline V gene.

This clonotype was counted many times. The J gene is TRBJ2-7, the V gene TRBV6-6; possible D gene TRBD1, 5 bases. CDR1 and CDR2 (germline): MNHNY, SVGAGI (reference sequence). The CDR3 totals 15 residues. Trimming left V 1 base short and J 0 bases short, with 10 bases between. The CDR3 sequence is CASSYFQGVSYEQYF. The CDR3 DNA follows: TGTGCCAGCAGTTACTTCCAGGGCGTCTCCTACGAGCAGTACTTC.

In this sample, this clonotype turned up many times. The chain employs TRBV2 and TRBJ2-3; unclear D gene. Germline lookup yields CDR1 SNHLY and CDR2 FYNNEI. V was cut by 6 bases and J by 0 bases, with 10 bases left in between. The CDR3 loop spans 14 amino acids. CDR3 in DNA: TGTGCCAGCAGGTCCCGTTTGAGCACAGATACGCAGTATTTT. This gives the protein CASRSRLSTDTQYF.

The chain uses TRBV7-6 and TRBJ1-6, with D possibly TRBD1 on 5 matching bases. CDR1 is SGHVS, CDR2 FNYEAQ, per germline. Between the trimmed V and J ends, which lost 4 bases and 3 bases, there was a span of 13 bases. The CDR3 sequence is 16 residues long. CDR3 coding DNA: TGTGCCAGCAGCTCTACCGGGGGACGCTATAATTCACCCCTCCACTTT. It yields the protein CASSSTGGRYNSPLHF.